This is a list of T cell receptor beta chains from one sample in a study of blood T cell repertoires in COVID-19. Generated by immunoSEQ multiplex PCR, the TCRdb table keeps only in-frame clones and is missing some. The sample lists 85,000 to 130,000 clones, 65% to 75% seen once, with less than 1% in the top ten. Sequencing used peripheral blood. Receptor source: a human donor with acute or convalescent COVID-19. The donor label of this sample is uncertain. Both conserved end residues are part of each CDR3. D genes are given only for firm matches. Clone size is given for some rows only: seen once, a few or many times, or a class if the clone is expanded.

>TRBV28|TRBJ1-4|TRBD1|once
TGTGCCAGCAGTCTCCACAGGGGATGGACGACTAATGAAAAACTGTTTTTT
CASSLHRGWTTNEKLFF
>TRBV29-1|TRBJ1-2|.|.
TGCAGCGTTCTCTTAGTGAGTCGGGATGGCTACACCTTC
CSVLLVSRDGYTF
>TRBV24-1|TRBJ2-2|.|.
TGTGCCACCAGTGGGCCGGGACACAACACCGGGGAGCTGTTTTTT
CATSGPGHNTGELFF
>TRBV24-1|TRBJ2-2|TRBD1|.
TGTGCCACCAGTGATTACTCAGGGGGCGCAATTACCGGGGAGCTGTTTTTT
CATSDYSGGAITGELFF
>TRBV6-1|TRBJ2-3|TRBD1|.
TGTGCCAGCAGATTAGGGGGCTGGAGCACAGATACGCAGTATTTT
CASRLGGWSTDTQYF
>TRBV28|TRBJ1-1|TRBD1|few
TGTGCCAGCAGTCAATCGGATACAGGGGGCGGGAAAGCTTTCTTT
CASSQSDTGGGKAFF
>TRBV2|TRBJ1-1|.|.
TGTGCCAGCAGTGAAGCGCTTGGCGGGGTGACTGAAGCTTTCTTT
CASSEALGGVTEAFF
>TRBV2|TRBJ2-3|TRBD1|.
TGTGCCAGCACAAGACAGGGGCACACAGATACGCAGTATTTT
CASTRQGHTDTQYF
>TRBV29-1|TRBJ2-7|TRBD1|many
TGCAGCGTTGCGGTACAGGGGTTTCGGGAGCAGTACTTC
CSVAVQGFREQYF
>TRBV3-1/TRBV3-2|TRBJ2-5|.|.
TGTGCCAGCAGCCAAGATTTCGTGGCGGGGAGGACCCAGTACTTC
CASSQDFVAGRTQYF
>TRBV10-3|TRBJ1-2|TRBD1|.
TGTGCCATCAGGGGACAGGGCGATTCTAACTATGGCTACACCTTC
CAIRGQGDSNYGYTF
>TRBV2|TRBJ2-7|.|.
TGTGCCAGCAGGCCACTTTTTGACGGGGGACCTGGCGAGCAGTACTTC
CASRPLFDGGPGEQYF
>TRBV2|TRBJ1-4|.|.
TGTGCCAGCAGTGAAGCGCGTGCGGGGGCTGATGAAAAACTGTTTTTT
CASSEARAGADEKLFF
>TRBV5-1|TRBJ2-7|.|.
TGCGCCAGCAGCACGGATGCGGCGGCGGGGGAGCAGTACTTC
CASSTDAAAGEQYF
>TRBV5-1|TRBJ1-1|.|once
TGCGCCAGCAGCTTGGGGGCCAGTAACACTGAAGCTTTCTTT
CASSLGASNTEAFF